This is a list of T cell receptor beta chains from one sample in a study of T cells in Graves' hyperthyroidism and ophthalmopathy. TCRdb redid the calling of the multiplex PCR reads with MiXCR, one entry per CDR3 protein. The sample shows a few hundred thousand distinct CDR3 sequences, around 13% of them seen only once. The sequencing input was blood. Receptor source: a woman in her late teens or twenties with Graves' hyperthyroidism. CDR3s include the opening cysteine and the closing phenylalanine or tryptophan. Each record gives: V gene, clone size, J gene, D gene, CDR3 protein, CDR3 DNA. D genes are given only for firm matches. Not every row has a clone size; where given, it reads once, few, many or a size class.

TRBV4-1	NA	TRBJ1-4	NA	CASSQKKTGRINEKLFF	TGCGCCAGCAGCCAAAAGAAGACTGGACGGATAAATGAAAAACTGTTTTTT
TRBV9	NA	TRBJ2-1	NA	CASSVGSSSYNEQFF	TGTGCCAGCAGCGTAGGCAGTAGCTCCTACAATGAGCAGTTCTTC
TRBV7-7	many	TRBJ2-7	TRBD1	CAIGGLGPYEQYF	TGTGCTATAGGGGGCTTGGGGCCCTACGAGCAGTACTTC
TRBV11-2	NA	TRBJ2-2	TRBD1	CASSRDRGLTGELFF	TGTGCCAGCAGTCGGGACAGGGGTCTGACCGGGGAGCTGTTTTTT
TRBV15	many	TRBJ2-1	TRBD2	CATSRDGTSGSSYNEQFF	TGTGCCACCAGCAGAGACGGGACTAGCGGGAGTTCCTACAATGAGCAGTTCTTC
TRBV5-4	many	TRBJ2-3	TRBD2	CASSFQGGRADTQYF	TGTGCCAGCAGCTTTCAAGGCGGGAGGGCAGATACGCAGTATTTT
TRBV5-8	few	TRBJ1-3	TRBD1	CASSSRGTGGRNTGNTIYF	TGTGCCAGCAGCTCCCGGGGAACAGGGGGGAGAAATACTGGAAACACCATATATTTT
TRBV9	few	TRBJ1-6	TRBD1	CASSVDTGTGASPLHF	TGTGCCAGCAGCGTAGATACCGGGACAGGGGCGTCACCCCTCCACTTT
TRBV6-5	NA	TRBJ1-5	NA	CASSSVFGRDPNQPQHF	TGTGCCAGCAGTTCAGTTTTTGGGAGGGACCCAAATCAGCCCCAGCATTTT
TRBV10-1	few	TRBJ1-3	NA	CASSGASSGNTIYF	TGCGCCAGCAGTGGTGCCTCCTCTGGAAACACCATATATTTT
TRBV30	NA	TRBJ1-6	NA	CAWRREGRINNSPLHF	TGTGCCTGGAGACGGGAGGGCCGAATAAACAATTCACCCCTCCACTTT